Below, one T cell receptor (beta chain) is given with its context. Here immunoSEQ multiplex PCR was the method, and the copy in TCRdb shows in-frame clones only, minus some. The data contain 140,000 to 150,000 clones, about 87% of them seen just once; the ten biggest clones take up about 10%. The sample originates from a study of blood T cell repertoires in COVID-19. With V trimmed by 0 bases and J by 5 bases, 5 bases remained unmatched. Germline lookup yields CDR1 LGHDT and CDR2 YNNKEL (reference sequence). This CDR3 region has 17 residues. The receptor's source is a man between 60 and 70 years old with active or convalescent COVID-19. The chain couples TRBV3-1 (or the pseudogene TRBV3-2) to TRBJ2-2; 11 nucleotides line up with TRBD2. Input material: peripheral blood. The CDR3 loop reads CASSQDRRLAGTGELFF. CDR3 nucleotide sequence: TGTGCCAGCAGCCAAGATCGCAGACTAGCGGGAACCGGGGAGCTGTTTTTT.